A selection of T cell receptor beta chains follows, all from one sample in a study of cytomegalovirus exposure and HLA in healthy donors. Measured with immunoSEQ multiplex PCR; TCRdb has only the in-frame clones, and not every one. The table records some 190,000 clones, around 78% of them present only once. The sample comprised PBMCs. These receptors were obtained from a man between 18 and 35 years old in good health and CMV-seronegative. Each CDR3 is given with its conserved first and last residue. D genes are given only for firm matches. Clone size appears in some rows only: once, few, many, or a class for an expanded clone.

>TRBV30|TRBJ1-5|TRBD1|.
CAWSVKNRGIGQPQHF
TGTGCCTGGAGTGTAAAGAACAGGGGAATCGGTCAGCCCCAGCATTTT
>TRBV5-1|TRBJ2-3|.|few
CASSGWGGTDTQYF
TGCGCCAGCAGCGGGTGGGGGGGCACAGATACGCAGTATTTT
>TRBV6-4|TRBJ1-2|TRBD1|.
CASRGTGGLGGYTF
TGTGCCAGCAGGGGGACAGGGGGCCTTGGTGGCTACACCTTC
>TRBV30|TRBJ2-7|.|few
CVLRSTESYEQYF
TGTGTCCTGAGATCAACAGAATCCTACGAGCAGTACTTC
>TRBV27|TRBJ2-7|TRBD1|.
CASYKGPGTGGSYEQYF
TGTGCCAGCTATAAAGGGCCTGGGACAGGGGGCTCCTACGAGCAGTACTTC
>TRBV7-3|TRBJ2-7|.|.
CASSLSHQVRF
TGTGCCAGCAGCTTAAGTCACCAGGTTCGATTC
>TRBV6-5|TRBJ1-5|.|few
CASSPKGVVSQPQHF
TGTGCCAGCAGCCCGAAAGGGGTAGTCAGCCAGCCCCAGCATTTT
>TRBV7-3|TRBJ2-1|TRBD2|.
CASSPWGGGVGNEQFF
TGTGCCAGCAGCCCCTGGGGCGGGGGAGTGGGCAATGAGCAGTTCTTC
>TRBV7-2|TRBJ2-7|TRBD1|.
CASSPSSQGVYEQYF
TGTGCCAGCAGCCCCTCGTCCCAGGGGGTCTACGAGCAGTACTTC
>TRBV28|TRBJ1-5|.|.
CASSQDRSNQPQHF
TGTGCCAGCAGTCAGGATCGAAGCAATCAGCCCCAGCATTTT
>TRBV2|TRBJ2-7|.|.
CASLGGRVHEQYF
TGTGCCAGCCTCGGCGGCAGGGTCCACGAGCAGTACTTC
>TRBV4-2|TRBJ1-6|.|.
CASSPGQNSPLHF
TGTGCCAGCAGCCCAGGGCAGAACTCACCCCTCCACTTT
>TRBV5-1|TRBJ2-5|TRBD1|few
CASGPGHGQGIWEETQYF
TGCGCCAGCGGCCCGGGCCACGGACAGGGGATATGGGAAGAGACCCAGTACTTC
>TRBV7-9|TRBJ2-5|TRBD2|.
CASSRAGGPETQYF
TGTGCCAGCAGCCGGGCGGGGGGGCCAGAGACCCAGTACTTC
>TRBV27|TRBJ1-5|.|.
CASSLTRVGNQPQHF
TGTGCCAGCAGTTTAACCAGGGTGGGCAATCAGCCCCAGCATTTT
>TRBV4-1|TRBJ2-7|.|.
CASSPPGAYEQYF
TGCGCCAGCAGCCCCCCGGGGGCCTACGAGCAGTACTTC
>TRBV13|TRBJ2-6|.|few
CASSFSPGYSGANVLTF
TGTGCCAGCAGCTTTTCCCCGGGTTACTCTGGGGCCAACGTCCTGACTTTC
>TRBV29-1|TRBJ1-3|TRBD1|.
CSVEGNRGPSGNTIYF
TGCAGCGTTGAAGGGAACAGGGGACCCTCTGGAAACACCATATATTTT
>TRBV6-1|TRBJ1-1|TRBD1|.
CASSGIQGRRTEAFF
TGTGCCAGCAGTGGGATACAGGGGCGGCGCACTGAAGCTTTCTTT
>TRBV28|TRBJ2-7|.|.
CASGREQYF
TGTGCCAGCGGTCGGGAGCAGTACTTC
>TRBV6-4|TRBJ1-2|.|.
CASSAAGRSYTF
TGTGCCAGCAGTGCCGCCGGGAGGTCCTACACCTTC
>TRBV4-1|TRBJ2-1|TRBD2|.
CASSQDHAGGGRNEQFF
TGCGCCAGCAGCCAAGATCACGCGGGAGGGGGTCGTAATGAGCAGTTCTTC
>TRBV6-1|TRBJ1-4|.|once
CASRLPGLNEKLFF
TGTGCCAGCAGGCTTCCAGGGCTAAATGAAAAACTGTTTTTT
>TRBV15|TRBJ1-5|.|.
CATSRGPTGEQPQHF
TGTGCCACCAGCAGAGGGCCTACGGGGGAGCAGCCCCAGCATTTT
>TRBV5-1|TRBJ1-1|.|.
CASRVGLSSLNTEAFF
TGCGCCAGCAGGGTGGGCCTCAGCTCCTTGAACACTGAAGCTTTCTTT
>TRBV18|TRBJ1-5|.|.
CASSRQYSNQPQHF
TGTGCCAGCTCACGACAGTATAGCAATCAGCCCCAGCATTTT
>TRBV7-8|TRBJ2-1|TRBD2|few
CASSRGTSGSHEQFF
TGTGCCAGCAGCCGGGGGACTAGCGGGAGCCATGAGCAGTTCTTC
>TRBV7-3|TRBJ1-5|.|.
CASSIQGGSGQPQHF
TGTGCCAGCAGCATACAGGGAGGGTCAGGTCAGCCCCAGCATTTT
>TRBV5-4|TRBJ2-2|TRBD2|.
CASSLAGGHPVTGELFF
TGTGCCAGCAGCTTAGCGGGAGGGCACCCGGTCACCGGGGAGCTGTTTTTT
>TRBV9|TRBJ2-7|TRBD1|few
CASSVGSGGYEQYF
TGTGCCAGCAGCGTTGGTTCAGGGGGTTACGAGCAGTACTTC
>TRBV21-1|TRBJ2-7|.|.
CASSKGLRGYEQYF
TGTGCCAGCAGCAAAGGACTTAGGGGCTACGAGCAGTACTTC
>TRBV28|TRBJ2-3|TRBD1|few
CASSNEGRGLTDTQYF
TGTGCCAGCAGTAATGAGGGCAGGGGGCTCACAGATACGCAGTATTTT
>TRBV20-1|TRBJ2-7|TRBD1|few
CSARDTGGEYF
TGCAGTGCTAGAGATACAGGGGGCGAGTACTTC
>TRBV7-9|TRBJ2-7|.|few
CASSFRGAVSYEQYF
TGTGCCAGCAGCTTCAGGGGGGCGGTCTCCTACGAGCAGTACTTC
>TRBV2|TRBJ1-1|.|.
CASSGTDKAFF
TGTGCCAGCAGTGGGACAGACAAAGCTTTCTTT
>TRBV2|TRBJ2-2|.|.
CASTGLGGELFF
TGTGCCAGCACCGGACTGGGCGGGGAGCTGTTTTTT
>TRBV11-3|TRBJ2-7|TRBD1|.
CASSPRQGNEQYF
TGTGCCAGCAGCCCGAGACAGGGGAACGAGCAGTACTTC
>TRBV5-1|TRBJ1-1|.|.
CASSMTGEKEKAFF
TGCGCCAGCAGCATGACAGGAGAGAAGGAAAAAGCTTTCTTT
>TRBV20-1|TRBJ1-6|.|.
CSAQQAETLHF
TGCAGTGCTCAACAGGCCGAAACCCTCCACTTT
>TRBV9|TRBJ2-2|TRBD2|.
CASTELAGAYPGELFF
TGTGCCAGCACCGAACTAGCGGGAGCCTACCCCGGGGAGCTGTTTTTT
>TRBV21-1|TRBJ2-7|.|.
CASSNNWRGFISSYEQYF
TGTGCCAGCAGCAATAACTGGCGGGGGTTTATTTCCTCCTACGAGCAGTACTTC
>TRBV7-9|TRBJ2-7|TRBD1|.
CASSRVTGGYEQYF
TGTGCCAGCAGCAGGGTGACAGGGGGTTACGAGCAGTACTTC
>TRBV6-1|TRBJ2-4|.|once
CASSPDRVNIQYF
TGTGCCAGCAGTCCCGACAGAGTGAACATTCAGTACTTC
>TRBV5-8|TRBJ2-7|.|.
CASSPLGLIQSEQYF
TGTGCCAGCAGCCCGCTTGGGCTGATTCAATCCGAGCAGTACTTC
>TRBV5-4|TRBJ2-7|TRBD2|.
CASSLAGGFYEQYF
TGTGCCAGCAGCTTGGCCGGGGGGTTCTACGAGCAGTACTTC
>TRBV7-3|TRBJ2-1|.|few
CASSVINGPYNEQFF
TGTGCCAGCAGCGTCATTAACGGTCCCTACAATGAGCAGTTCTTC
>TRBV7-3|TRBJ2-1|TRBD2|.
CASSFRTSGTGNEQFF
TGTGCCAGCAGCTTCAGGACTAGCGGGACGGGAAATGAGCAGTTCTTC
>TRBV7-8|TRBJ2-1|TRBD2|few
CASSFSLAGGPREQFF
TGTGCCAGCAGCTTCTCTTTAGCGGGGGGGCCAAGGGAGCAGTTCTTC
>TRBV2|TRBJ2-7|TRBD2|.
CASSEDMGTSGEQYF
TGTGCCAGCAGTGAAGACATGGGGACTAGCGGCGAGCAGTACTTC
>TRBV9|TRBJ2-7|TRBD1|.
CASSESTGSYEQYF
TGTGCCAGCAGCGAATCGACAGGGTCCTACGAGCAGTACTTC
>TRBV5-1|TRBJ2-2|.|few
CASEGETRSTGELFF
TGCGCCAGCGAGGGGGAGACCCGCAGCACCGGGGAGCTGTTTTTT
>TRBV4-2|TRBJ2-2|.|.
CASSRAGANTGELFF
TGTGCCAGCAGCAGAGCGGGCGCGAACACCGGGGAGCTGTTTTTT
>TRBV27|TRBJ2-5|TRBD2|.
CASSTLAAQETQYF
TGTGCCAGCAGTACCCTAGCGGCCCAAGAGACCCAGTACTTC
>TRBV15|TRBJ2-6|.|once
CATSSGSSGANVLTF
TGTGCCACCAGCAGCGGGAGCTCTGGGGCCAACGTCCTGACTTTC